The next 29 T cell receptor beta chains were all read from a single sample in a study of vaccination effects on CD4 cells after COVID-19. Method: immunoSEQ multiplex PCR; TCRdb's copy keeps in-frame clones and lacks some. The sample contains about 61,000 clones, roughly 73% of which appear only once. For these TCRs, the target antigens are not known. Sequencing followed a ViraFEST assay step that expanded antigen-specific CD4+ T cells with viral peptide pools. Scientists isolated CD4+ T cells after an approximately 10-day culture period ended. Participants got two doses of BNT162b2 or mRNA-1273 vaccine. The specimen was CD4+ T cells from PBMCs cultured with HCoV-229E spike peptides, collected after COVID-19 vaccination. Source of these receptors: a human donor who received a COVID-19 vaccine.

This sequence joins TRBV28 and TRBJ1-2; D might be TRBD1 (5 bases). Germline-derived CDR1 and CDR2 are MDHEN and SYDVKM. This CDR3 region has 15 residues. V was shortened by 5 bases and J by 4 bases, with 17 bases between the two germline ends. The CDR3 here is CASSRQGRSLYGYTF. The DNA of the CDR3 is TGTGCCAGCAGTCGGCAGGGTAGAAGCCTCTATGGCTACACCTTC.

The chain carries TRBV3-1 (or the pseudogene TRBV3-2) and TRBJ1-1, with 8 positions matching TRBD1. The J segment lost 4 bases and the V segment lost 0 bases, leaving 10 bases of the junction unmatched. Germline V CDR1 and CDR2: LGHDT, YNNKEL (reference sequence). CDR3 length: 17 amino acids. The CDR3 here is CASSQDWGRGRSTEAFF. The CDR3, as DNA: TGTGCCAGCAGCCAAGATTGGGGCAGGGGGCGAAGCACTGAAGCTTTCTTT.

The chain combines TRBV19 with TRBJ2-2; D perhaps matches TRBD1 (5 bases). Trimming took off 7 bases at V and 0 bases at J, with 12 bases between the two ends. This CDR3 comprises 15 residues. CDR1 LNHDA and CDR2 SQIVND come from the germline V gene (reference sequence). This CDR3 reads CASKGSGPNTGELFF. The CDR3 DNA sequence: TGTGCCAGTAAGGGGTCCGGCCCGAACACCGGGGAGCTGTTTTTT.

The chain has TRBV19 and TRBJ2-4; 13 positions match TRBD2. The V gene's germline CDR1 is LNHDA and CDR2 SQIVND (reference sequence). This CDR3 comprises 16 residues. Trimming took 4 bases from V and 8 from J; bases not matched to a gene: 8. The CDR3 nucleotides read TGTGCCAGTAGTAGATGGACTAGCGGGGGTTATGACATTCAGTACTTC. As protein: CASSRWTSGGYDIQYF.

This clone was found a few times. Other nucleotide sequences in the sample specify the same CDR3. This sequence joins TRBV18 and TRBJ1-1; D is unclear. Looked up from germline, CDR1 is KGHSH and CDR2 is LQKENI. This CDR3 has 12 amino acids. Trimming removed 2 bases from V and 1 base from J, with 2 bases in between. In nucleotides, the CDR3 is TGTGCCAGCTCACCAAGGAACACTGAAGCTTTCTTT. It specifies CASSPRNTEAFF.

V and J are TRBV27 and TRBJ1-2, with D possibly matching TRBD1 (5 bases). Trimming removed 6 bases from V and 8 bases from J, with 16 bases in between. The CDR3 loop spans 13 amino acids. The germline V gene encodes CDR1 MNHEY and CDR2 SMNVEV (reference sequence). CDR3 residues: CASRVPGGGGYTF. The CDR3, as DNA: TGTGCCAGCAGAGTCCCGGGGGGAGGGGGCTACACCTTC.

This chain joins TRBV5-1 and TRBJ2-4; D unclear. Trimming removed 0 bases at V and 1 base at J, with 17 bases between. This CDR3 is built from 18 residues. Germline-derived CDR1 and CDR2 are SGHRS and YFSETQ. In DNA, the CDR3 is TGCGCCAGCAGCTTGGCCGGCGGAGTTTACCTGGCCAAAAACATTCAGTACTTC. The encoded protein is CASSLAGGVYLAKNIQYF. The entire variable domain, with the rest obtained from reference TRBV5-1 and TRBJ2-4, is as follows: KAGVTQTPRYLIKTRGQQVTLSCSPISGHRSVSWYQQTPGQGLQFLFEYFSETQRNKGNFPGRFSGRQFSNSRSEMNVSTLELGDSALYLCASSLAGGVYLAKNIQYFGAGTRLSVL.

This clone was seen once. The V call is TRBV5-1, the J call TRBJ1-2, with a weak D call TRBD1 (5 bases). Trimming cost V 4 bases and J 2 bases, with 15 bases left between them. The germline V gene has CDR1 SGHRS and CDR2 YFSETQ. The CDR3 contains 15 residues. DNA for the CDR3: TGCGCCAGCAGCCAAGCGACCGGGGGAAACTATGGCTACACCTTC. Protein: CASSQATGGNYGYTF.

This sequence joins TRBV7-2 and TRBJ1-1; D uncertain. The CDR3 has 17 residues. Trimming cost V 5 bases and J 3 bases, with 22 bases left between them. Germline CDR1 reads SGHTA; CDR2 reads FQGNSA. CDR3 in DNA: TGTGCCAGCAGCAAGCCCTACTCCACCAAATGGGACACTGAAGCTTTCTTT. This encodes CASSKPYSTKWDTEAFF.

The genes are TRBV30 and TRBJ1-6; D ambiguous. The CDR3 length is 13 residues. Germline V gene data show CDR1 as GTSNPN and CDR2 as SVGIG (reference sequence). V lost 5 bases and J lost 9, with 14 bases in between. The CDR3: CAWEEQEASPLHF. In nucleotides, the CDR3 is TGTGCCTGGGAAGAGCAGGAGGCTTCACCCCTCCACTTT.

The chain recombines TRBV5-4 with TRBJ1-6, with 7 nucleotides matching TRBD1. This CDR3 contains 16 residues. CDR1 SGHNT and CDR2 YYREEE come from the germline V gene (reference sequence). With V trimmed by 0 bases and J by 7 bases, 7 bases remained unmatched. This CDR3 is CASSLAGGGLNSPLHF. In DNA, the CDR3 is TGTGCCAGCAGCTTGGCAGGGGGTGGTCTCAATTCACCCCTCCACTTT.

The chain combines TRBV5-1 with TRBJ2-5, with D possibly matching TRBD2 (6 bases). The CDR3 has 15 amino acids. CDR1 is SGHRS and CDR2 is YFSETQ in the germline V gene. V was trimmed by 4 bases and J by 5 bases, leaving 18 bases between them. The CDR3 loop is CASSTLSRGEETQYF. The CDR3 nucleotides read TGCGCCAGCAGCACTCTTTCGCGGGGTGAGGAGACCCAGTACTTC.

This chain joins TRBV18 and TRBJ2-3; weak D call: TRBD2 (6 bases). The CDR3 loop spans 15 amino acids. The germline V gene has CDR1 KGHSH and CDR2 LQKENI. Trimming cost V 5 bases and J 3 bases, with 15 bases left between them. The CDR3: CASSAGFTTTDTQYF. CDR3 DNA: TGTGCCAGCTCAGCGGGATTTACCACGACAGATACGCAGTATTTT.

The CDR3 protein is CASSSTGFTGELFF. The CDR3 region has the DNA TGCGCCAGCAGCTCTACAGGGTTCACCGGGGAGCTGTTTTTT. V is TRBV5-1 and J is TRBJ2-2; D may be TRBD1 (6 bases). Trimming cost V 3 bases and J 4 bases, with 10 bases left between them. CDR3 length: 14 residues. CDR1 SGHRS and CDR2 YFSETQ come from the germline V gene.

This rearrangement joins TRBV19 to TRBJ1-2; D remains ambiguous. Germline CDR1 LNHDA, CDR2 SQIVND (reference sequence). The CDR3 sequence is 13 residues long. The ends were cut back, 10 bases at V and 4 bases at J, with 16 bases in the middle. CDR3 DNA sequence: TGTGCCACCCGAAAGGCAGACTTCTATGGCTACACCTTC. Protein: CATRKADFYGYTF.

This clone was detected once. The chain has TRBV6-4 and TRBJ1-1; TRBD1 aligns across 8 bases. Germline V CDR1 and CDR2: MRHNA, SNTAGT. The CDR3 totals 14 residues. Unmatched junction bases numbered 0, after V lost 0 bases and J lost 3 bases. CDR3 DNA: TGTGCCAGCAGTGACTCGGACAGGGACACTGAAGCTTTCTTT. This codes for CASSDSDRDTEAFF.

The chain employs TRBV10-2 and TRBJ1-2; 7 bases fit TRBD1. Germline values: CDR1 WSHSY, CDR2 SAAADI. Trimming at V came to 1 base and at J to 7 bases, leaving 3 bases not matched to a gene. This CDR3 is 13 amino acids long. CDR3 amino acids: CASSEFAGGGYTF. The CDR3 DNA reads TGCGCCAGCAGTGAGTTCGCAGGGGGTGGCTACACCTTC.

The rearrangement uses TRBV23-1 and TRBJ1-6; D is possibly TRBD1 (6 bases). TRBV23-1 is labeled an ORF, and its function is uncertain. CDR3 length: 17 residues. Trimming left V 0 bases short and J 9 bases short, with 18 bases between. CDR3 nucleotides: TGCGCCAGCAGTCAATCGGTTCGGGGGGGCAGGGGTTCACCCCTCCACTTT. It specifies CASSQSVRGGRGSPLHF.

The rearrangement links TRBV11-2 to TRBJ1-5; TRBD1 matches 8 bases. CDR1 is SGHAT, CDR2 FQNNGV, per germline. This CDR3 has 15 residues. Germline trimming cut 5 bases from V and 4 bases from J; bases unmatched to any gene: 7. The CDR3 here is CASSLGQGTNQPQHF. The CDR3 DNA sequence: TGTGCCAGCAGCCTCGGACAGGGAACGAATCAGCCCCAGCATTTT.

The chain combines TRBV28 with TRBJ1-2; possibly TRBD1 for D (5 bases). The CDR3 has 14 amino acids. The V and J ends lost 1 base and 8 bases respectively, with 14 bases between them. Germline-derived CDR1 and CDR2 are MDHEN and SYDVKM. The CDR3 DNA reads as TGTGCCAGCAGTTTATTACAGGACCAATTAGGCTACACCTTC. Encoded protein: CASSLLQDQLGYTF.

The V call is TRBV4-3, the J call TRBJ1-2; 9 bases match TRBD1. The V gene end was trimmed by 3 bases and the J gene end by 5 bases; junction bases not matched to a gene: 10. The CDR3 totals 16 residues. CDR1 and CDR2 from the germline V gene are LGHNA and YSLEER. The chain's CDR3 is CASSQEPGQGMYGYTF. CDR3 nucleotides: TGCGCCAGCAGCCAGGAGCCGGGACAGGGAATGTATGGCTACACCTTC.

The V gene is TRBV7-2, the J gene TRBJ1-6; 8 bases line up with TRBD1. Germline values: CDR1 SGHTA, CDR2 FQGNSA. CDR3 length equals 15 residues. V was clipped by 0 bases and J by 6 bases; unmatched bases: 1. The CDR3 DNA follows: TGTGCCAGCAGCTTAGCGGGACAGGTTAATTCACCCCTCCACTTT. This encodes CASSLAGQVNSPLHF. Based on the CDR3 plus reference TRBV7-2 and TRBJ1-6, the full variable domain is GAGVSQSPSNKVTEKGKDVELRCDPISGHTALYWYRQSLGQGLEFLIYFQGNSAPDKSGLPSDRFSAERTGGSVSTLTIQRTQQEDSAVYLCASSLAGQVNSPLHFGNGTRLTVT.

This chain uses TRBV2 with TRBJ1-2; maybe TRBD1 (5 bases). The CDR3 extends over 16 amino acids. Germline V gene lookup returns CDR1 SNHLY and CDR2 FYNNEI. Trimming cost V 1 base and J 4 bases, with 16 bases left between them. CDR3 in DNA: TGTGCCAGCAGTGAAGATGGGGCCCGGCGGGGCTATGGCTACACCTTC. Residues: CASSEDGARRGYGYTF.

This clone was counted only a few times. CDR3 in amino acids: CASSYRLERNTGELFF. Here the CDR3 DNA reads TGTGCCAGCAGTTACCGTTTAGAAAGGAACACCGGGGAGCTGTTTTTT. V is TRBV6-2 or TRBV6-3 and J is TRBJ2-2; D remains ambiguous. Trimming removed 2 bases from V and 1 base from J, with 11 bases in between. This CDR3 has 16 amino acids. Germline CDR1 MNHEY, CDR2 SVGEGT.

Here the CDR3 DNA reads TGTGCCAGCAGCCTGGACCTTAATGAAAAACTGTTTTTT. It codes for CASSLDLNEKLFF. The chain employs TRBV6-5 and TRBJ1-4; no reliable D call. The V gene lost 6 bases and the J gene lost 4 bases, with 9 bases spanning the gap. Germline CDR1 and CDR2: MNHEY and SVGAGI. The CDR3 sequence is 13 residues long.

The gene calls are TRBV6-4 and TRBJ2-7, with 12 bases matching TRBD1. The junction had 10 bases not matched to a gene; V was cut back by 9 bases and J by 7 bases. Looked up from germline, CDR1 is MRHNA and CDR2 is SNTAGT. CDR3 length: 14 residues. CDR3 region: CASIRDRGPGEQYV. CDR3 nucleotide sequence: TGTGCCAGTATCCGGGACAGGGGGCCGGGGGAGCAGTACGTC.

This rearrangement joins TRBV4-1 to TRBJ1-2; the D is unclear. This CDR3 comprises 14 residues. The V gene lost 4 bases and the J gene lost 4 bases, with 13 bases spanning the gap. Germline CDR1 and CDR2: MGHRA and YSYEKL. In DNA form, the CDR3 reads TGCGCCAGCAGCCCCCGTTGGGCGCTCTATGGCTACACCTTC. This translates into CASSPRWALYGYTF.

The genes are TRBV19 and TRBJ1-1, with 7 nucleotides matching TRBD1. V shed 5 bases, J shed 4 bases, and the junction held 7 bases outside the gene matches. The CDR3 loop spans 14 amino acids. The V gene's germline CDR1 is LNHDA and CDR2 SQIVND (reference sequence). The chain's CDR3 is CASSSGRGSTEAFF. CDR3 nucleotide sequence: TGTGCCAGTAGTTCGGGCAGGGGGAGCACTGAAGCTTTCTTT.

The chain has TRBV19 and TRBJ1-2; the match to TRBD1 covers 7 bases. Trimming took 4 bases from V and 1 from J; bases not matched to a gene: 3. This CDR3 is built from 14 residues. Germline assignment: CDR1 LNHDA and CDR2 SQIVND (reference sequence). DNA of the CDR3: TGTGCCAGTAGTAGGGACAGCCTTAACTATGGCTACACCTTC. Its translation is CASSRDSLNYGYTF.